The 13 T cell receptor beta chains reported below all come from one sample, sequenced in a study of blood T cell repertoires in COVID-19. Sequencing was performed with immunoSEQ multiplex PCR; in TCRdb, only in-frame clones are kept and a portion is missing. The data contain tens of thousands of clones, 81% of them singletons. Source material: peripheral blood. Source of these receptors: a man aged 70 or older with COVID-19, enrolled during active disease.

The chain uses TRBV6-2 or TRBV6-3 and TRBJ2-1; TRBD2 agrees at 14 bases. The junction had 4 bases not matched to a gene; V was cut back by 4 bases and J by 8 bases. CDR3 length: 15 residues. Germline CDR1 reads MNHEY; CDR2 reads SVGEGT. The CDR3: CASSWGLAGVDEQFF. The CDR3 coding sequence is TGTGCCAGCAGTTGGGGACTAGCGGGAGTCGATGAGCAGTTCTTC.

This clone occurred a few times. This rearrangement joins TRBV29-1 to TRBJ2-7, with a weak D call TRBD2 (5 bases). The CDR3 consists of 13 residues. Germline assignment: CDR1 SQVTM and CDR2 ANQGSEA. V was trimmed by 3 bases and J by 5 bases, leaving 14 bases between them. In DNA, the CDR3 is TGCAGCGTTGACGGGCTAGCAGGCGACGAGCAGTACTTC. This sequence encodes CSVDGLAGDEQYF.

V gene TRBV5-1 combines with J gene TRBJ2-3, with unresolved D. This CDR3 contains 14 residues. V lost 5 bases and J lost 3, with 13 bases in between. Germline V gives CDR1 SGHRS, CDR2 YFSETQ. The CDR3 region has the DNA TGCGCCAGCAGACCAGCGTACCGAACAGATACGCAGTATTTT. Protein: CASRPAYRTDTQYF.

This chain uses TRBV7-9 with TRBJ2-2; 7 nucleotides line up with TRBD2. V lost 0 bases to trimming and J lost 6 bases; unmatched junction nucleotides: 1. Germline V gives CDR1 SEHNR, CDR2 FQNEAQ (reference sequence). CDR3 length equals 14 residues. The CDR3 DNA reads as TGTGCCAGCAGCTTAGCGGGAGGGCCCGGGGAGCTGTTTTTT. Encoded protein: CASSLAGGPGELFF. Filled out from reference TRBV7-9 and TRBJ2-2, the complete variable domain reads DTGVSQNPRHKITKRGQNVTFRCDPISEHNRLYWYRQTLGQGPEFLTYFQNEAQLEKSRLLSDRFSAERPKGSFSTLEIQRTEQGDSAMYLCASSLAGGPGELFFGEGSRLTVL.

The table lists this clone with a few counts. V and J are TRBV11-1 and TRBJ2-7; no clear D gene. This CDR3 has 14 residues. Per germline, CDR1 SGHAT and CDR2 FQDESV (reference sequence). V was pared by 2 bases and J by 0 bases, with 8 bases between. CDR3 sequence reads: CASSLSPSSYEQYF. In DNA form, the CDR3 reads TGTGCCAGCAGCTTAAGCCCCTCCTCCTACGAGCAGTACTTC. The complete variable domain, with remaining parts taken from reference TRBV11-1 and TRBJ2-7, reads EAEVAQSPRYKITEKSQAVAFWCDPISGHATLYWYRQILGQGPELLVQFQDESVVDDSQLPKDRFSAERLKGVDSTLKIQPAELGDSAMYLCASSLSPSSYEQYFGPGTRLTVT.

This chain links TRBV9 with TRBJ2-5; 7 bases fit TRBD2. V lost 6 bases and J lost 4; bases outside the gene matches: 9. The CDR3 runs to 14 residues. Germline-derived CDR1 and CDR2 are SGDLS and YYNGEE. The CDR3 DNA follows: TGTGCCAGCACCCCGGGGGTAGCGGGAGAGACCCAGTACTTC. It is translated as CASTPGVAGETQYF.

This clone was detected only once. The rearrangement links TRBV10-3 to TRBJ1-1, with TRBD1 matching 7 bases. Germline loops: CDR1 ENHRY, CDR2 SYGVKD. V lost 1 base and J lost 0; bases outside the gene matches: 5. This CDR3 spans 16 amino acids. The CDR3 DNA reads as TGTGCCATCAGTGAGTGGCAGACAGGGATGAACACTGAAGCTTTCTTT. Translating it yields CAISEWQTGMNTEAFF.

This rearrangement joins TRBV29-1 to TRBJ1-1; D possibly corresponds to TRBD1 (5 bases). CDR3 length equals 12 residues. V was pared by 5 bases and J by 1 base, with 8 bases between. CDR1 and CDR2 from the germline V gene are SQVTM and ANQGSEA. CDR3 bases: TGCAGCGTTCGGCAGGGGAACACTGAAGCTTTCTTT. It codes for CSVRQGNTEAFF.

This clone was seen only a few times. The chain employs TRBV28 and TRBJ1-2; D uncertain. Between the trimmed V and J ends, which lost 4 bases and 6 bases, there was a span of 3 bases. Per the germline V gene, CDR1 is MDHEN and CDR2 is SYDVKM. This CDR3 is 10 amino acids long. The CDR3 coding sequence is TGTGCCAGCAGTTCTAATGGCTACACCTTC. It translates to CASSSNGYTF.

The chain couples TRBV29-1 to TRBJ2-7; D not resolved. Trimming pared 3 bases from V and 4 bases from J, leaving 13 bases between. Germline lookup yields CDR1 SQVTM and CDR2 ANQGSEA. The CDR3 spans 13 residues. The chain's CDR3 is CSVEAGRGYEQYF. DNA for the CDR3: TGCAGCGTTGAGGCTGGGCGTGGGTACGAGCAGTACTTC.

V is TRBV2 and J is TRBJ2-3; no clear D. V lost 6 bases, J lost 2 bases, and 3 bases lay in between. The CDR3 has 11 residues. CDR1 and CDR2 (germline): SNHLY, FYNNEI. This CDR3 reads CASSLTDTQYF. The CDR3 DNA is TGTGCCAGCAGCCTCACAGATACGCAGTATTTT.

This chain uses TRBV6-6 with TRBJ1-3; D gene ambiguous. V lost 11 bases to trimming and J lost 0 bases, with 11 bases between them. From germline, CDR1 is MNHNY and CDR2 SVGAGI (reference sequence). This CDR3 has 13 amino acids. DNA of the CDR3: TGTGCCGCTGGGCCGACCTCTGGAAACACCATATATTTT. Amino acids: CAAGPTSGNTIYF.

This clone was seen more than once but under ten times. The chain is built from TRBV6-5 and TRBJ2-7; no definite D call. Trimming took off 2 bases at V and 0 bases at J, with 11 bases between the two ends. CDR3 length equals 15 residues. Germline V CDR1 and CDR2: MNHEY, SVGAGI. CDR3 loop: CASSYQRLSSYEQYF. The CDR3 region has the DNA TGTGCCAGCAGTTACCAGCGACTTAGCTCCTACGAGCAGTACTTC.